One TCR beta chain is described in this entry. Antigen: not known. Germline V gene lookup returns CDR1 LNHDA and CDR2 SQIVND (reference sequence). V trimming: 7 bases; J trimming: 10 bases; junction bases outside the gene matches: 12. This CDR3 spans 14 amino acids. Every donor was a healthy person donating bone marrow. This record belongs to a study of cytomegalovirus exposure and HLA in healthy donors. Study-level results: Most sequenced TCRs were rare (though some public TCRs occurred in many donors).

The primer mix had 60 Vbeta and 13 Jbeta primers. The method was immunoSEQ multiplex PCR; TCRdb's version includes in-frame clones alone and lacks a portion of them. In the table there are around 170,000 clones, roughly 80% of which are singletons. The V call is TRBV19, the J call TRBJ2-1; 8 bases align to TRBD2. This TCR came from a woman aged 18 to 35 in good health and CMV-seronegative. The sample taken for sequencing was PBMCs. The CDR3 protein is CASNLRGGLYEQFF. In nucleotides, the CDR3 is TGTGCCAGTAATCTCCGGGGGGGCCTCTACGAGCAGTTCTTC.